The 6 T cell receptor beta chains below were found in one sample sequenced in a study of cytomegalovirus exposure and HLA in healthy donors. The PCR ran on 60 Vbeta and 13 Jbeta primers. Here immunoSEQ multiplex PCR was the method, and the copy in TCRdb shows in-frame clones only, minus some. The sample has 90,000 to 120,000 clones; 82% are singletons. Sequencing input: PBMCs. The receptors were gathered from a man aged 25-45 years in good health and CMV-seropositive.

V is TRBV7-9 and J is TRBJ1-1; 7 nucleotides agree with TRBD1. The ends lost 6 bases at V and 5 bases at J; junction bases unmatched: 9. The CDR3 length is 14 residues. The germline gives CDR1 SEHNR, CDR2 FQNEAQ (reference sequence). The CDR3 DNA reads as TGTGCCAGCAGGTTTGACAGGGTAGCGACTGAAGCTTTCTTT. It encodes CASRFDRVATEAFF.

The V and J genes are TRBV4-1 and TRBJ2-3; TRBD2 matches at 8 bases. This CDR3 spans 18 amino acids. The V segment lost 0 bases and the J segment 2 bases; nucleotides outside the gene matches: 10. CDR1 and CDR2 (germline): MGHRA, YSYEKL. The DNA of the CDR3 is TGCGCCAGCAGCCAAGATCGGGGAACTAGCGGTGCCACAGATACGCAGTATTTT. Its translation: CASSQDRGTSGATDTQYF.

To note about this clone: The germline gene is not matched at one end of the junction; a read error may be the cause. The DNA of the CDR3 is TGTGCCAGCAGCCTCTTGACAGGGAGAGGGGCCAACGGCCTGACTTTC. Translation gives CASSLLTGRGANGLTF. The J gene is TRBJ2-6, the V gene TRBV7-6; 7 bases agree with TRBD1. The CDR3 runs 16 residues. Germline V gene data show CDR1 as SGHVS and CDR2 as FNYEAQ.

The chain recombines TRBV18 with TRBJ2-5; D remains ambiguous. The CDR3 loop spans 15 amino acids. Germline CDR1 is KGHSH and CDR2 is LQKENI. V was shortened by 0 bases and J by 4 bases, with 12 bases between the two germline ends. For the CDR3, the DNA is TGTGCCAGCTCACCACCTTTCTCTCGGTCAGAGACCCAGTACTTC. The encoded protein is CASSPPFSRSETQYF.

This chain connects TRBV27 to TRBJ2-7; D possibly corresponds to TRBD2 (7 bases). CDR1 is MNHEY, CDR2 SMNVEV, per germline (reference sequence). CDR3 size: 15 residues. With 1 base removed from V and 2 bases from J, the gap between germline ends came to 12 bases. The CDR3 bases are TGTGCCAGCAGTTTATGGGGGGGGCTCACCTACGAGCAGTACTTC. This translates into CASSLWGGLTYEQYF.

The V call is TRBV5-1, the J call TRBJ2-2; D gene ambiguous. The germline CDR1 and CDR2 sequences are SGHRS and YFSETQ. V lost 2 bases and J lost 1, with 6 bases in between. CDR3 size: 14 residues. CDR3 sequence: CASSFTVNTGELFF. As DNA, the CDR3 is TGCGCCAGCAGCTTCACGGTGAACACCGGGGAGCTGTTTTTT.